These T cell receptor beta chains were read from a single sample in a study of T cells in Graves' hyperthyroidism and ophthalmopathy. TCRdb fed the multiplex PCR reads into MiXCR, producing one record per CDR3 protein. The data hold over 350,000 distinct CDR3 sequences, with roughly 20% observed a single time. The sequencing input was blood. The receptor set was obtained from a man aged 18 to 29 with Graves' ophthalmopathy. Both conserved end residues are part of each CDR3. A D gene is named only where the DNA matches it firmly. The listing skips clone size in some rows; elsewhere it reads once, few, many or a size class.

V	size	J	length	D	DNA	CDR3
TRBV9	NA	TRBJ1-4	14	TRBD1	TGTGCCAGCAGCGTACAGGGGGCTGGTGAAAAACTGTTTTTT	CASSVQGAGEKLFF
TRBV7-9	many	TRBJ1-5	12	NA	TGTGCCAGCAGCTTAGGAGGCGGCCCCCAGCATTTT	CASSLGGGPQHF
TRBV3-1	many	TRBJ2-2	15	NA	TGTGCCAGCAGCCTACGGGGAGGTTACACCGGGGAGCTGTTTTTT	CASSLRGGYTGELFF
TRBV24-1	NA	TRBJ1-1	12	NA	TGTGCCACCAGTGCAGGGGAGGGGGAAGCTTTCTTT	CATSAGEGEAFF
TRBV19	NA	TRBJ2-7	15	NA	TGTGCCAGTAGTAGGGGGTCGGGTGTAACCTACGAGCAGTACTTC	CASSRGSGVTYEQYF
TRBV12-3/TRBV12-4	many	TRBJ2-5	13	NA	TGTGCCAGCAGCTTAGGCCAGGGAGAGACCCAGTACTTC	CASSLGQGETQYF
TRBV20-1	NA	TRBJ1-2	15	TRBD1	TGCAGTGCTAGGACGGGGCAGGGGGCTAACTATGGCTACACCTTC	CSARTGQGANYGYTF
TRBV19	NA	TRBJ1-1	13	TRBD1	TGTGCCAGTAGTGGACAGGGGCCCACTGAAGCTTTCTTT	CASSGQGPTEAFF
TRBV12-3/TRBV12-4	NA	TRBJ2-2	15	NA	TGTGCCAGCAGTTTGTTTGAGGGGCTTGGCGGGGAGCTGTTTTTT	CASSLFEGLGGELFF
TRBV12-3/TRBV12-4	many	TRBJ2-5	15	TRBD2	TGTGCCAGCAGTTTTACTAGCGGGGGACAAGAGACCCAGTACTTC	CASSFTSGGQETQYF
TRBV12-3/TRBV12-4	many	TRBJ2-7	15	TRBD2	TGTGCCAGCAGTCCCTGGACTAGCTTAACCAACGAGCAGTACTTC	CASSPWTSLTNEQYF
TRBV24-1	few	TRBJ1-4	14	NA	TGTGCCACCTCGTCTCCAGGGATTGGCGAAAAACTGTTTTTT	CATSSPGIGEKLFF
TRBV5-1	many	TRBJ2-1	15	NA	TGCGCCAGCAGCATGGACGGTGGCTCCTACAATGAGCAGTTCTTC	CASSMDGGSYNEQFF
TRBV5-1	NA	TRBJ1-6	18	NA	TGCGCCAGCAGCTTGGAAGGCCTTCAGGGATCCTATAATTCACCCCTCCACTTT	CASSLEGLQGSYNSPLHF
TRBV7-8	NA	TRBJ1-2	13	NA	TGTGCCAGCAGCTTTCAGGGGATTCAGGGCTACACCTTC	CASSFQGIQGYTF
TRBV4-2	few	TRBJ2-5	15	TRBD2	TGTGCCAGCAGCCAATCCGCGGGGGGGCAAGAGACCCAGTACTTC	CASSQSAGGQETQYF
TRBV12-3/TRBV12-4	many	TRBJ1-2	14	NA	TGTGCCAGCAGTTTCGGTGGCAGTAGCTATGGCTACACCTTC	CASSFGGSSYGYTF
TRBV3-1	many	TRBJ2-5	13	NA	TGTGCCAGCAGCCTCCGGGGGCAAGAGACCCAGTACTTC	CASSLRGQETQYF
TRBV6-2/TRBV6-3	NA	TRBJ1-2	14	NA	TGTGCCAGCAGTCCGCTAGTGGACAACTATGGCTACACCTTC	CASSPLVDNYGYTF
TRBV6-1	many	TRBJ2-5	14	TRBD1	TGTGCCAGCAGTGAATTGGGACAGGTGGAGACCCAGTACTTC	CASSELGQVETQYF
TRBV6-1	NA	TRBJ2-1	14	NA	TGTGCCGGCACTCTCGGACCTCTCCCCAATGAGCAGTTCTTC	CAGTLGPLPNEQFF
TRBV6-9	few	TRBJ2-5	15	TRBD1	TGCGCCAGCAGTCGATGGACAGGGACGGGGGAGACCCAGTACTTC	CASSRWTGTGETQYF
TRBV7-3	NA	TRBJ2-3	17	NA	TGTGCCAGCAGCTTAGGGAGCGGATGGGGGGACACAGATACGCAGTATTTT	CASSLGSGWGDTDTQYF
TRBV20-1	few	TRBJ1-2	15	NA	TGCAGTGCTAGAGATTGGTCGCCGAGGGACTATGGCTACACCTTC	CSARDWSPRDYGYTF
TRBV7-8	many	TRBJ2-3	17	NA	TGTGCCAGCAGCTTTGGCCCGAACGGGTTGGGCACAGATACGCAGTATTTT	CASSFGPNGLGTDTQYF
TRBV7-9	many	TRBJ2-1	15	TRBD1	TGTGCCAGCAGCCCTCCCCAGGGGGCTTACAATGAGCAGTTCTTC	CASSPPQGAYNEQFF
TRBV6-6	NA	TRBJ2-1	16	TRBD2	TGTGCCAGCAGTTACTCGGGCGGGGGGGCCTACGGTGAGCAGTTCTTC	CASSYSGGGAYGEQFF
TRBV6-1	many	TRBJ1-5	18	TRBD1	TGTGCCAGCACCTGGGGACAGGGGGCAAATCGAGGCAATCAGCCCCAGCATTTT	CASTWGQGANRGNQPQHF
TRBV3-1	many	TRBJ2-7	14	NA	TGTGCCAGCAGCCCCTGGGGCGGGGTATACGAGCAGTACTTC	CASSPWGGVYEQYF
TRBV2	NA	TRBJ2-7	13	TRBD1	TGTGCCAGCAGGGTGGACAGGGACCTCGAGCAGTACTTC	CASRVDRDLEQYF
TRBV7-9	many	TRBJ2-3	15	NA	TGTGCCAGCAGCTTAAAAAGGGTTGGCACAGATACGCAGTATTTT	CASSLKRVGTDTQYF
TRBV5-8	few	TRBJ1-4	17	NA	TGTGCCAGCACCTTAGGAACCCCTTTTCTAGGGCATGAAAAACTGTTTTTT	CASTLGTPFLGHEKLFF
TRBV7-9	few	TRBJ2-1	16	TRBD2	TGTGCCAGCAGTCGGGACTCTAGCGGGGGGCCCAGTGAGCAGTTCTTC	CASSRDSSGGPSEQFF
TRBV10-3	NA	TRBJ1-3	15	NA	TGTGCCAGCTGTCCGGGGACAATAAGCGGAAACACCATATATTTT	CASCPGTISGNTIYF
TRBV4-1	few	TRBJ2-3	15	NA	TGCGCCAGCAGCCAAGACAGGGGGGGGGGAGATACGCAGTATTTT	CASSQDRGGGDTQYF
TRBV5-6	many	TRBJ1-2	13	NA	TGTGCCAGCAGCTTAGGTCAGGGCGATGGCTACACCTTC	CASSLGQGDGYTF
TRBV5-1	few	TRBJ2-1	16	NA	TGCGCCAGCAGCTTTGGGCCATGGTCATCCTACAATGAGCAGTTCTTC	CASSFGPWSSYNEQFF
TRBV6-6	many	TRBJ2-7	13	NA	TGTGCCAGCAGTTACGGCCGGGACCTCGAGCAGTACTTC	CASSYGRDLEQYF
TRBV6-1	few	TRBJ1-3	16	TRBD1	TGTGCCAGCAGCCCCTTGACAGGGGGCCCTGGAAACACCATATATTTT	CASSPLTGGPGNTIYF
TRBV12-3/TRBV12-4	many	TRBJ1-4	16	TRBD1	TGTGCCAGCAGTCCCGCCCCGCCTGGACAGGGTGAAAAACTGTTTTTT	CASSPAPPGQGEKLFF
TRBV11-2	many	TRBJ1-1	13	NA	TGTGCCAGCAGCTTTGGGGTGAAGACTGAAGCTTTCTTT	CASSFGVKTEAFF
TRBV3-1	NA	TRBJ2-3	15	TRBD1	TGTGCCAGCAGCCGCCTGGGACAGGGGTCAGATACGCAGTATTTT	CASSRLGQGSDTQYF
TRBV19	few	TRBJ2-5	14	NA	TGTGCCAGTAGCCCGTCCGGGGGCGGGGAGACCCAGTACTTC	CASSPSGGGETQYF
TRBV6-1	many	TRBJ2-7	16	NA	TGTGCCAGCAGGGGAGCCGGGACGCCTAGTCGTTACGAGCAGTACTTC	CASRGAGTPSRYEQYF
TRBV2	NA	TRBJ1-2	16	NA	TGTGCCAGCAGCCAAGATCCATTTCGGACGGCCCATGGCTACACCTTC	CASSQDPFRTAHGYTF
TRBV3-1	many	TRBJ1-2	13	TRBD1	TGTGCCAGCAGCCATGGACAGGGAGAGGGCTACACCTTC	CASSHGQGEGYTF
TRBV5-1	many	TRBJ1-1	13	NA	TGCGCCAGCAGCAATGGGGGGAACACTGAAGCTTTCTTT	CASSNGGNTEAFF